This entry lists 16 T cell receptor beta chains sequenced from one sample in a study of T cell responses to AZD1222 COVID-19 vaccine. Profiling relied on immunoSEQ multiplex PCR, and the TCRdb table lists in-frame clones only, not all of them. The sample lists approximately 190,000 clones, approximately 91% occurring once. The sample was peripheral blood, taken on day 0 of AZD1222 vaccination. Receptors originate from an adult in good health.

The chain uses TRBV4-2 and TRBJ2-1; D might be TRBD2 (6 bases). V was pared by 6 bases and J by 0 bases, with 15 bases between. In germline, CDR1 is LGHNA, CDR2 YNFKEQ. CDR3 length: 16 residues. CDR3 nucleotides: TGTGCCAGCAGTCCGTTAACTAGCAGCTCCTACAATGAGCAGTTCTTC. This codes for CASSPLTSSSYNEQFF.

The rearrangement joins TRBV9 to TRBJ2-3; no reliable D call. Looked up from germline, CDR1 is SGDLS and CDR2 is YYNGEE. The CDR3 sequence is 17 residues long. V was pared by 0 bases and J by 1 base, with 15 bases between. CDR3 protein: CASSVEVVALGTDTQYF. In DNA, the CDR3 is TGTGCCAGCAGCGTAGAAGTGGTGGCTTTGGGCACAGATACGCAGTATTTT.

V gene TRBV5-1 combines with J gene TRBJ2-7, with 9 bases fitting TRBD1. This CDR3 is 15 amino acids long. Germline V gene sequence: CDR1 SGHRS, CDR2 YFSETQ. V gave up 0 bases and J gave up 2 bases; unmatched junction bases: 3. This chain's CDR3 is CASSLAGTGPYEQYF. CDR3 nucleotides: TGCGCCAGCAGCTTGGCCGGGACAGGGCCCTACGAGCAGTACTTC.

This clone has only a few counts. This chain joins TRBV6-4 and TRBJ2-2, with 7 bases that match TRBD1. This CDR3 contains 14 residues. The ends lost 6 bases at V and 3 bases at J; junction bases unmatched: 4. Per the germline V gene, CDR1 is MRHNA and CDR2 is SNTAGT. The CDR3 here is CASRGGVDTGELFF. Written as DNA, the CDR3 is TGTGCCAGCAGAGGGGGCGTAGACACCGGGGAGCTGTTTTTT.

The count of this clone is one. The rearrangement links TRBV6-5 to TRBJ1-2, with D possibly TRBD1 on 6 matching bases. The CDR3 spans 14 residues. From germline, CDR1 is MNHEY and CDR2 SVGAGI. The ends were cut back, 6 bases at V and 6 bases at J, with 17 bases in the middle. Here the CDR3 reads CASSRLAGVNGYTF. For the CDR3, the DNA is TGTGCCAGCAGCAGACTCGCAGGGGTCAATGGCTACACCTTC.

This clone showed up just once. The rearrangement uses TRBV4-3 and TRBJ1-6; a weak D match, TRBD1 (5 bases). Germline values: CDR1 LGHNA, CDR2 YSLEER. The CDR3 has 17 amino acids. V was clipped by 0 bases and J by 7 bases, with 16 bases between them. CDR3 sequence reads: CASSQDSTGRRNSPLHF. The CDR3 DNA sequence: TGCGCCAGCAGCCAAGATTCTACGGGGCGGAGAAATTCACCCCTCCACTTT.

The chain employs TRBV7-2 and TRBJ1-5, with TRBD1 as a possible D gene (6 bases). This CDR3 has 15 residues. Germline V gene sequence: CDR1 SGHTA, CDR2 FQGNSA. With 5 bases removed from V and 0 bases from J, the gap between germline ends came to 11 bases. The CDR3 DNA reads TGTGCCAGCAGCAGAGGGGACACTAGCAATCAGCCCCAGCATTTT. It specifies CASSRGDTSNQPQHF.

This clone has only a few counts. The chain carries TRBV7-9 and TRBJ1-1; D is undetermined. This CDR3 has 16 residues. V gave up 5 bases and J gave up 0 bases, with 16 bases separating them. Looked up from germline, CDR1 is SEHNR and CDR2 is FQNEAQ (reference sequence). CDR3 sequence: CASSLVPQSMNTEAFF. For the CDR3, the DNA is TGTGCCAGCAGCCTCGTCCCCCAAAGCATGAACACTGAAGCTTTCTTT.

The V call is TRBV2, the J call TRBJ1-4, with a possible D match to TRBD1 (5 bases). Trimming stripped 3 bases from V and 8 bases from J, with 10 bases between. This CDR3 has 13 amino acids. The germline gives CDR1 SNHLY, CDR2 FYNNEI. The CDR3 DNA is TGTGCCAGCAGTGATCCGGGACGAGAAAAACTGTTTTTT. Its protein is CASSDPGREKLFF.

This sequence joins TRBV21-1 and TRBJ1-4; the table's D call, TRBD1, was not checked against the DNA. TRBV21-1 is reported as a pseudogene. This CDR3 comprises 14 residues. In nucleotides, the CDR3 is TGTGCCAGCACCCTAGACAGGACTAATGAAAAACTGTTTTTT. This translates into CASTLDRTNEKLFF.

The rearrangement joins TRBV6-2 or TRBV6-3 to TRBJ2-7; 8 nucleotides match TRBD1. Germline V gene sequence: CDR1 MNHEY, CDR2 SVGEGT. CDR3 length: 14 residues. V shed 4 bases and J 3 bases; nucleotides not matched to a gene: 5. CDR3 loop: CASSFGQGGYEQYF. The CDR3 DNA reads TGTGCCAGCAGTTTTGGACAGGGCGGCTACGAGCAGTACTTC.

The genes are TRBV6-5 and TRBJ1-4, with unresolved D. Trimming cost V 8 bases and J 4 bases, with 2 bases left between them. The CDR3 is 10 residues long. Germline values: CDR1 MNHEY, CDR2 SVGAGI. The CDR3 spells CASFNEKLFF. The CDR3 DNA sequence: TGTGCCAGCTTTAATGAAAAACTGTTTTTT.

This clone has a single count. The CDR3 nucleotides read TGTGCCAGCAGCCGGGACAGGGGGCGGGCTTTCTTT. The encoded protein is CASSRDRGRAFF. This sequence joins TRBV6-5 and TRBJ1-1; TRBD1 matches at 12 bases. V lost 6 bases and J lost 11; bases outside the gene matches: 4. Looked up from germline, CDR1 is MNHEY and CDR2 is SVGAGI. The CDR3 contains 12 residues.

The V and J genes are TRBV5-4 and TRBJ1-2, with 7 nucleotides matching TRBD1. The CDR3 spans 15 residues. CDR1 and CDR2 from the germline V gene are SGHNT and YYREEE (reference sequence). V shed 0 bases and J 4 bases; nucleotides not matched to a gene: 6. The CDR3 bases are TGTGCCAGCAGCTTGGGGCTGACAGGGATCTATGGCTACACCTTC. Residues: CASSLGLTGIYGYTF.

The rearrangement uses TRBV14 and TRBJ1-1; D remains unclear. V was shortened by 0 bases and J by 1 base, with 9 bases between the two germline ends. The CDR3 has 15 residues. Germline lookup yields CDR1 SGHDN and CDR2 FVKESK. This CDR3 reads CASSQDALRNTEAFF. The CDR3 nucleotides read TGTGCCAGCAGCCAAGATGCTTTAAGGAACACTGAAGCTTTCTTT.

The rearrangement uses TRBV5-1 and TRBJ2-7, with D tentatively TRBD1 (5 bases). Germline CDR1 SGHRS, CDR2 YFSETQ. The germline V and J ends were trimmed by 0 bases and 3 bases, with 10 bases remaining between them. The CDR3 length is 14 residues. CDR3 residues: CASSLEGRDYEQYF. The CDR3 coding sequence is TGCGCCAGCAGCTTGGAAGGCAGGGACTACGAGCAGTACTTC.